This T cell receptor beta chain comes out of a study of OX40 agonist ivuxolimab in advanced cancers. Overall study findings and caveats: More expanded clones were found, on average, in CD8+ than in CD4+ T cells. The study observed clonal expansion of CD4+ and CD8+ blood T cells by week 6 at 0.1 to 3.0 mg/kg.

Profiled with immunoSEQ multiplex PCR; TCRdb holds only in-frame clones, not every one. The sample includes about 13,000 clones, approximately 72% of them seen just once. Only a few counts were recorded for this clone. Its target is unknown. The CDR3 sequence is 14 residues long. Germline V gives CDR1 MNHEY, CDR2 SMNVEV (reference sequence). The V and J ends lost 2 bases and 2 bases respectively, with 7 bases between them. This chain uses TRBV27 with TRBJ1-5; D is ambiguous. The TCR comes from an adult with an advanced solid tumor such as melanoma, head and neck, liver or kidney cancer. Sequencing was performed on CD4+ or CD8+ T cells sorted from blood, taken in a trial of the OX40 agonist ivuxolimab. The CDR3 protein is CASSLVGGNQPQHF. The CDR3 nucleotides are TGTGCCAGCAGTTTAGTCGGGGGCAATCAGCCCCAGCATTTT.